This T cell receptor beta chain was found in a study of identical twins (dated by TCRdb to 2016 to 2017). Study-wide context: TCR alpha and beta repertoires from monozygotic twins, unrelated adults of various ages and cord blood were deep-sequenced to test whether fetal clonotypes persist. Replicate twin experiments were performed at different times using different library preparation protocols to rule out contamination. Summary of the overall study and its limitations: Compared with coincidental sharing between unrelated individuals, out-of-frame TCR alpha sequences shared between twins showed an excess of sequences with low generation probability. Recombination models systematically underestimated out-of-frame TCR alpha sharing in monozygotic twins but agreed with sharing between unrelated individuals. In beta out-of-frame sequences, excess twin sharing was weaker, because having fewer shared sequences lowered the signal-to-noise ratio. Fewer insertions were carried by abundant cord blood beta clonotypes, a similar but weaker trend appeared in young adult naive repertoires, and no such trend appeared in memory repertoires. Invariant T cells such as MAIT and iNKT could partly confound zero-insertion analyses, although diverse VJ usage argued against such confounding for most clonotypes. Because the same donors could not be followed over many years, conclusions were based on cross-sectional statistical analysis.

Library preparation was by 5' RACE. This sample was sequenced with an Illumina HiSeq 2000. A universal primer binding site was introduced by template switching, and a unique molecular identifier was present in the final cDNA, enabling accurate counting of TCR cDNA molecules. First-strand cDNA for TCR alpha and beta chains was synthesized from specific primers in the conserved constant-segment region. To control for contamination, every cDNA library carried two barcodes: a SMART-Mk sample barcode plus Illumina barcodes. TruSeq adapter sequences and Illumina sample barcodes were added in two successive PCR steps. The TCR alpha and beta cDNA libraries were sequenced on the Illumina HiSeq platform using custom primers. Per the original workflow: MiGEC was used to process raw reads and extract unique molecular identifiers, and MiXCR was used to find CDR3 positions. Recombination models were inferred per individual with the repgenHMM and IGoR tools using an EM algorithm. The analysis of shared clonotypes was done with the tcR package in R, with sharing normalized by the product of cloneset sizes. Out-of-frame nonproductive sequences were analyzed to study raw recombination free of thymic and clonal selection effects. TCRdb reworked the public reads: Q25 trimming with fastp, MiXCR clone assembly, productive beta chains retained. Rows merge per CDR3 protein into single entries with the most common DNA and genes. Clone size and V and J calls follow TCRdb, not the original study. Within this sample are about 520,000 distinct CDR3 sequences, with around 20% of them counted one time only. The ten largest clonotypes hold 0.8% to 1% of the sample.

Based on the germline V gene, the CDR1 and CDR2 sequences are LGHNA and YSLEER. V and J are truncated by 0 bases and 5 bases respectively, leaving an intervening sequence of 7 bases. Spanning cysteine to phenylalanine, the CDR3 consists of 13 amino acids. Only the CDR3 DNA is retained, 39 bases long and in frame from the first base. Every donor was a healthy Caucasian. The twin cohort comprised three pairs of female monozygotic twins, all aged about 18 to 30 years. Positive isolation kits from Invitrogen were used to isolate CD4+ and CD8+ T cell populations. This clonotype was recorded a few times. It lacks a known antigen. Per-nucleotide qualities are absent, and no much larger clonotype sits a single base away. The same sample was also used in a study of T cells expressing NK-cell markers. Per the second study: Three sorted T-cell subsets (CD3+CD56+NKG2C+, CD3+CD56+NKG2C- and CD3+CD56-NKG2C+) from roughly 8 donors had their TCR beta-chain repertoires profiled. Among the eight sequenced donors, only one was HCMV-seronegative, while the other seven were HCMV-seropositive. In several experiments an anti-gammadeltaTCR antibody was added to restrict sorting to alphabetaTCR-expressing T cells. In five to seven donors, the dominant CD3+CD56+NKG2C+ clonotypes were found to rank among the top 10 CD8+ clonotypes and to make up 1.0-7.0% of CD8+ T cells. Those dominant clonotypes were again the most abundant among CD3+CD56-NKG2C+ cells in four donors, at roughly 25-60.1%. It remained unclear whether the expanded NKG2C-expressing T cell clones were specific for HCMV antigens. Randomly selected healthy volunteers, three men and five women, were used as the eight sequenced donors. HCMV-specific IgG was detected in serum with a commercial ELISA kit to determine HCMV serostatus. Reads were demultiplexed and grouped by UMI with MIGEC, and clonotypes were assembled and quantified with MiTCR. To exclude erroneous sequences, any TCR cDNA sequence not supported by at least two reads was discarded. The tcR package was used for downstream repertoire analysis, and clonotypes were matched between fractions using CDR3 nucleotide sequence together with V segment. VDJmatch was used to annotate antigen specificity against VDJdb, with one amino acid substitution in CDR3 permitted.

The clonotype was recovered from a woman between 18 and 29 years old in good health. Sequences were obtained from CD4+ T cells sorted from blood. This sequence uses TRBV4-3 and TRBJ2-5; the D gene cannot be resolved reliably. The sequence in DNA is TGCGCCAGCAGCCAAGATCTTTGGGAGACCCAGTACTTC. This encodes CASSQDLWETQYF.